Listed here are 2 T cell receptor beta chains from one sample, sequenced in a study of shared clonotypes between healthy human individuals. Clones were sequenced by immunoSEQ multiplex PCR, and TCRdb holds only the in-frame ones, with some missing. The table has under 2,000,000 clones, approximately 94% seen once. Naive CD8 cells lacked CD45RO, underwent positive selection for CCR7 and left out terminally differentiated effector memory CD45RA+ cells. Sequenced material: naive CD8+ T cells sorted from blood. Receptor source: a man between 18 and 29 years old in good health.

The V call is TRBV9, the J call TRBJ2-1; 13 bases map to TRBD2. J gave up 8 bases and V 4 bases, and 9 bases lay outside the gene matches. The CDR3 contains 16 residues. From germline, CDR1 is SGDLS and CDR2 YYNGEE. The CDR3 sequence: CASSLGLAGLNDEQFF. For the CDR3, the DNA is TGTGCCAGCAGCTTGGGACTAGCGGGGTTAAATGATGAGCAGTTCTTC.

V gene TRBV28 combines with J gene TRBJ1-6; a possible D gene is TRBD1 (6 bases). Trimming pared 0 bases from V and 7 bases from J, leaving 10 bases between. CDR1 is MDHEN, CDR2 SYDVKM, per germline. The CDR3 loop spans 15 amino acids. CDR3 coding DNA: TGTGCCAGCAGTTTATGGCGGGACATCAATTCACCCCTCCACTTT. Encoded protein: CASSLWRDINSPLHF. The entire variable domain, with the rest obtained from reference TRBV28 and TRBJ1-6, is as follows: DVKVTQSSRYLVKRTGEKVFLECVQDMDHENMFWYRQDPGLGLRLIYFSYDVKMKEKGDIPEGYSVSREKKERFSLILESASTNQTSMYLCASSLWRDINSPLHFGNGTRLTVT.